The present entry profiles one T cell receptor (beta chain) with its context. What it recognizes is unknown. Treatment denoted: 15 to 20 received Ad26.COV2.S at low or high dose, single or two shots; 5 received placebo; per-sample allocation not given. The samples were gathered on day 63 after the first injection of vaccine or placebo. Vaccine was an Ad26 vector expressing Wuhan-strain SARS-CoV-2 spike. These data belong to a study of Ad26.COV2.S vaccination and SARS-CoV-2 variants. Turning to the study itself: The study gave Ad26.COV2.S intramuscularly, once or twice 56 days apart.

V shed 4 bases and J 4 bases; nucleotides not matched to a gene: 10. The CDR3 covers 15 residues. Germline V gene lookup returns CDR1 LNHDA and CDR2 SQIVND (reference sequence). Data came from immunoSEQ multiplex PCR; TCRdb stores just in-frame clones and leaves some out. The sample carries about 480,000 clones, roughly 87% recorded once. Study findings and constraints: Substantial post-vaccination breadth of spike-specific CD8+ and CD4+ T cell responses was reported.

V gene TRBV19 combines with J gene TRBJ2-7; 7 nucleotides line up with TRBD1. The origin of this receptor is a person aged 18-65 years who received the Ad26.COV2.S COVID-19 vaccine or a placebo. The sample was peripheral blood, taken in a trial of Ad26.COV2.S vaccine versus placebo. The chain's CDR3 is CASSRYGQVGYEQYF. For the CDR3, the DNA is TGTGCCAGTAGTAGATACGGACAGGTTGGGTACGAGCAGTACTTC.